The rows below give T cell receptor beta chains drawn from one sample of a study of blood T cell repertoires in COVID-19. TCRdb's table, derived via immunoSEQ multiplex PCR, lists solely in-frame clones and lacks some. The sample shows over 300,000 clones, 70% to 90% of them seen only once. Sequencing was done on a sample of peripheral blood. The receptor set was obtained from a human donor in a cohort sampled during active COVID-19. The conserved cysteine and the conserved F or W are not part of the CDR3 here. Only part of the rows carry a size: once, few, many, or a class if the clone is expanded.

-	TRBJ2-7	TRBV5-6	ASSLRQAYYEQY
-	TRBJ1-4	TRBV6-5	ASRLRGTANEKLF
-	TRBJ1-2	TRBV5-1	ASSLAGDDGYT
-	TRBJ1-3	TRBV3-1/TRBV3-2	ASSQDGSGVGNTIY
-	TRBJ1-2	TRBV3-1/TRBV3-2	ASSPTGGGGYT
-	TRBJ2-7	TRBV18	ASSPGGLAGSSYEQY
-	TRBJ1-1	TRBV5-1	ASSLTGVHTEAF
-	TRBJ1-4	TRBV2	ASSERGGNEKLF
-	TRBJ1-3	TRBV2	ASSRSLAASGNTIY
-	TRBJ2-7	TRBV10-3	AISESGSSYEQY
-	TRBJ1-1	TRBV24-1	ATSLGTGQTF
-	TRBJ2-5	TRBV18	ASSPDYQETQY
-	TRBJ2-7	TRBV19	ASSIWSAGEQY
-	TRBJ2-2	TRBV10-3	AISEAGQGTGELF
once	TRBJ1-2	TRBV6-1	ASSEGAADYGYT
-	TRBJ2-7	TRBV20-1	SASRGLGYEQY
-	TRBJ1-5	TRBV4-1	ASSLSGGPNQPQH
-	TRBJ1-1	TRBV27	ASTSRVGMNTEAF
once	TRBJ1-1	TRBV6-5	ASSPQGYMNTEAF
-	TRBJ2-1	TRBV15	ATSRGRELLYNEQF
-	TRBJ2-7	TRBV24-1	ATSDTQGNHSYEQY
-	TRBJ1-2	TRBV19	ASTTRVNYGYT
-	TRBJ2-2	TRBV5-1	ASSLGGQGVSGELF
once	TRBJ2-7	TRBV3-1/TRBV3-2	ASSQELPLSSYEQY
-	TRBJ1-3	TRBV14	ASSTLGNTIY
few	TRBJ2-3	TRBV4-1	ASSQVGGGTSTDTQY
-	TRBJ2-7	TRBV5-1	ASSLYRDIDEQY
-	TRBJ1-4	TRBV7-9	ASSSRGNTDEKLF
-	TRBJ1-2	TRBV10-2	ASSESTSNYGYT
few	TRBJ1-2	TRBV6-5	ASSYRGPADGYT
-	TRBJ1-1	TRBV19	ASSRGGLNTEAF
-	TRBJ2-4	TRBV10-1	ASSDGVLAKNIQY
-	TRBJ2-3	TRBV6-5	ANRLTQRGSDTQY
many	TRBJ1-5	TRBV19	ASSVIRQGGGQPQH
-	TRBJ2-2	TRBV11-2	ASSSGQGNTGELF
-	TRBJ1-1	TRBV9	ASSGGDGSRPQAEAF
-	TRBJ2-7	TRBV7-2	ASSLGYSSYEQY
-	TRBJ2-5	TRBV9	ASSVGAGWYGETQY
-	TRBJ1-1	TRBV19	ASITRTGRNTEAF
-	TRBJ2-3	TRBV12-5	ASGGAGTGTSTDTQY
-	TRBJ1-1	TRBV4-1	ASSQGDFLGMNTEAF
-	TRBJ1-5	TRBV27	ASRAANSNQPQH
once	TRBJ2-7	TRBV19	ASSTQKAGGSYEQY
-	TRBJ2-3	TRBV9	ASSVGGDSTDTQY
-	TRBJ1-5	TRBV19	ASSTKGQGSNQPQH
-	TRBJ2-2	TRBV11-1	ASSLAGRQGANTGELF
-	TRBJ1-5	TRBV6-5	ASSAQANSNQPQH
-	TRBJ2-1	TRBV24-1	ATTPSGLASPTEQF
few	TRBJ1-5	TRBV9	ASSVGAQGNQPQH
few	TRBJ2-7	TRBV7-9	ASSLESGTGTYEQY
-	TRBJ1-2	TRBV6-2/TRBV6-3	ASSRGTGNYGYT